This T cell receptor beta chain was sequenced for a study of tumor-infiltrating lymphocytes in primary liver carcinoma. Study outcomes and limitations: Tumor-blood pairs (like tumor-adjacent pairs) overlapped less than tumor region pairs did.

Remarks on this clonotype: Its matching antigen is unknown. One junction end disagrees with the germline gene, perhaps due to a read error.

Germline V gene data show CDR1 as SGHAT and CDR2 as FQNNGV. The CDR3 has 17 amino acids. TCR beta cDNA came from approximately 540 ng total RNA, primed with a constant-region primer. Three nested multiplex PCR rounds, a slightly modified ARM-PCR method, built the TCR beta libraries. With TRBV1-TRBV30 forward primers and a C-beta reverse primer, the first two PCR rounds were run for nine to eleven cycles each. TCRdb processed the multiplex PCR reads anew with MiXCR; each CDR3 protein has one entry. The table has about 70,000 distinct CDR3 sequences, about 70% seen once. Investigators took RNA and DNA out together from roughly 21-30 mg of unsorted bulk tissue.

The chain is built from TRBV11-2 and TRBJ2-2, with TRBD1 identical over 8 bases. This clonotype originated in a man in his forties or fifties with primary liver carcinoma and hepatitis B virus infection. The sample comprised liver tumor tissue from sampling region 4. The subset denotes: tumor region T4, right-lateral pole. CDR3 in DNA: TGTGCCAGCAGCTTTGATCGGGACAGGTACGACACCGGGGAACTGTTTTTT. Its protein product is CASSFDRDRYDTGELFF.